A single sample is the source of the 3 T cell receptor beta chains below, sequenced in a study of blood T cell repertoires in COVID-19. Using immunoSEQ multiplex PCR, the repertoire was profiled, and TCRdb retains in-frame clones only, with some absent. The sample carries about 200,000 clones, 90% recorded once. Sequencing was carried out using peripheral blood. These receptors all come from a man aged 45-65 years with acute or convalescent COVID-19.

The chain links TRBV9 to TRBJ1-2; 8 nucleotides line up with TRBD1. V lost 4 bases and J lost 0; bases outside the gene matches: 11. The CDR3 loop spans 17 amino acids. Per germline, CDR1 SGDLS and CDR2 YYNGEE. In DNA form, the CDR3 reads TGTGCCAGCAGCCCTGGGACAGGTTTCTCCACTAACTATGGCTACACCTTC. It codes for CASSPGTGFSTNYGYTF.

Notes on this clone: At one of its ends the junction is not consistent with the germline gene, which may arise from a read error. The rearrangement uses TRBV9 and TRBJ2-2; 10 nucleotides align to TRBD2. The V gene's germline CDR1 is SGDLS and CDR2 YYNGEE. The CDR3 sequence is 17 residues long. Written as DNA, the CDR3 is TGTGCCAGCAGCGTAGAGTCTAGCGGGAGAGGGGGCGGGCAGCTGTTTTTT. Amino acid sequence: CASSVESSGRGGGQLFF.

The gene calls are TRBV7-6 and TRBJ2-5, with D perhaps TRBD2 (6 bases). CDR1 SGHVS and CDR2 FNYEAQ come from the germline V gene. The ends were cut back, 4 bases at V and 1 base at J, with 16 bases in the middle. This CDR3 region has 16 residues. CDR3 sequence reads: CASSYGTGGSQETQYF. The CDR3 DNA is TGTGCCAGCAGCTATGGGACTGGGGGGAGCCAAGAGACCCAGTACTTC.